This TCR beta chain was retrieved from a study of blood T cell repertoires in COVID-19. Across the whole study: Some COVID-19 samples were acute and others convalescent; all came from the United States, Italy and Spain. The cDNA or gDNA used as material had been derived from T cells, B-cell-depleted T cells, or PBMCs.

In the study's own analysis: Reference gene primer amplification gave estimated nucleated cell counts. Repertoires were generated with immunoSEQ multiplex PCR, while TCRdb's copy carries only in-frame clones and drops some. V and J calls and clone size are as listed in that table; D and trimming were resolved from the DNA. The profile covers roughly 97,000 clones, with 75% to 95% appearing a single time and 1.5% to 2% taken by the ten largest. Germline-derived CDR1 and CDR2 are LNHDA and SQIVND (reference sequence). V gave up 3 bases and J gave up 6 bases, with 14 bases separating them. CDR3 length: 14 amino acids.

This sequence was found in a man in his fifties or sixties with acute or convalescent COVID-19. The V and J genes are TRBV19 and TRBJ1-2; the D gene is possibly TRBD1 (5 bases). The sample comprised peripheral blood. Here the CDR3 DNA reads TGTGCCAGTAGTATGTGGGGCAGGGAGGATGGCTACACCTTC. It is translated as CASSMWGREDGYTF.